A selection of T cell receptor beta chains follows, all from one sample in a study of cytomegalovirus exposure and HLA in healthy donors. Clones were sequenced by immunoSEQ multiplex PCR, and TCRdb holds only the in-frame ones, with some missing. The table records under 250,000 clones, roughly four fifths of them present only once. Material for sequencing was PBMCs. Every receptor here comes from a middle-aged woman in good health and CMV-seronegative. Both conserved end residues are part of each CDR3. Each record gives: V gene, J gene, D gene, clone size, CDR3 DNA, CDR3 protein. The D gene is left open where the match is weak. Not all rows give a size; the values are once, few, many and, for expanded clones, a class.

>TRBV7-6|TRBJ1-1|NA|NA
TGTGCCAGCAGCTTAGTGGGGGGGAGGAACACTGAAGCTTTCTTT
CASSLVGGRNTEAFF
>TRBV13|TRBJ1-1|NA|NA
TGTGCCAGCGACTCCTCGGCCACTGAAGCTTTCTTT
CASDSSATEAFF
>TRBV7-3|TRBJ2-6|NA|NA
TGTGCCAGCAGCTCGAGTTCCGCCGGGGCCAACGTCCTGACTTTC
CASSSSSAGANVLTF
>TRBV2|TRBJ2-1|TRBD2|once
TGTGCCAGCAGCGGACTAGCGGGAGGGCCTAGTGAGCAGTTCTTC
CASSGLAGGPSEQFF
>TRBV6-1|TRBJ1-1|NA|NA
TGTGCCAGCAGTGCGACATTGCGGCAGGGGTCCACTGAAGCTTTCTTT
CASSATLRQGSTEAFF
>TRBV2|TRBJ2-2|NA|once
TGTGCCAGCAGTGTGCGGGCCTCGAGCGGGGAGCTGTTTTTT
CASSVRASSGELFF
>TRBV5-1|TRBJ2-4|NA|NA
TGCGCCAGCAGCATCGACCGGCCTGAGGGCCTTCAGTACTTC
CASSIDRPEGLQYF
>TRBV7-9|TRBJ2-5|NA|NA
TGTGCCAGCGCAACACAGGGCCGGGAGACCCAGTACTTC
CASATQGRETQYF
>TRBV28|TRBJ2-7|TRBD2|NA
TGTGCCAGCAGTTCAAGAGGCCTAGCGGGAGAACACGAGCAGTACTTC
CASSSRGLAGEHEQYF
>TRBV30|TRBJ1-2|NA|NA
TGTGCCTGGAGTGTGACAGGCTATGGCTACACCTTC
CAWSVTGYGYTF
>TRBV10-3|TRBJ2-7|TRBD1|NA
TGTGCCATCAGACCGGACAGGAGACCCTACGAGCAGTACTTC
CAIRPDRRPYEQYF
>TRBV30|TRBJ1-4|NA|NA
TGTGCCTGGAGTGTACTGGCGGGGGCGGGTGAAAAACTGTTTTTT
CAWSVLAGAGEKLFF
>TRBV7-8|TRBJ2-7|TRBD1|NA
TGTGCCAGCAGCTTGGGCGGACAGGCCTACGAGCAGTACTTC
CASSLGGQAYEQYF
>TRBV27|TRBJ2-1|TRBD2|NA
TGTGCCAGCAGTCCGGGACTAGCTGGGGGTGAGCAGTTCTTC
CASSPGLAGGEQFF
>TRBV19|TRBJ1-4|NA|once
TGTGCCAGTAGGAATTATCGACAGGATTCAACTAATGAAAAACTGTTTTTT
CASRNYRQDSTNEKLFF
>TRBV19|TRBJ1-4|NA|NA
TGTGCCAGTAGTAATTCTGCGGGAAAGTTTTTT
CASSNSAGKFF
>TRBV5-1|TRBJ2-7|NA|NA
TGCGCCAGCTTCGTGGGGGGGACAGGTTACCACGAGCAGTACTTC
CASFVGGTGYHEQYF
>TRBV4-1|TRBJ1-5|NA|NA
TGCGCCAGCAGCCAAGGGGCGGGGAAGGGCCAGCCCCAGCATTTT
CASSQGAGKGQPQHF
>TRBV15|TRBJ2-7|TRBD1|NA
TGTGCCACCAGCTCAGGGGGTAAGAACGAGCAGTACTTC
CATSSGGKNEQYF
>TRBV6-1|TRBJ1-1|TRBD1|NA
TGTGCCAGCAGTGAAGAGTGGACAGGGGGCATGTACACTGAAGCTTTCTTT
CASSEEWTGGMYTEAFF
>TRBV29-1|TRBJ2-2|NA|NA
TGCAGCGTCCCAACTAGCAACACCGGGGAGCTGTTTTTT
CSVPTSNTGELFF
>TRBV7-2|TRBJ2-1|TRBD2|NA
TGTGCCAGCAGCTTAGCGGGGGTAGCGGGAGGAGATCAGTTCTTC
CASSLAGVAGGDQFF
>TRBV19|TRBJ1-2|TRBD1|once
TGTGCCAGTAGTTCCCGCACAGGGGGCGGATATGGCTACACCTTC
CASSSRTGGGYGYTF
>TRBV7-9|TRBJ1-2|NA|NA
TGTGCCAGCAGCTTATCGGCGGGGACGATGGATGGCTACACCTTC
CASSLSAGTMDGYTF
>TRBV28|TRBJ1-5|NA|NA
TGTGCCAGCAACTTTGGGGGCGCCAGCAATCAGCCCCAGCATTTT
CASNFGGASNQPQHF
>TRBV28|TRBJ1-1|NA|NA
TGTGCCAGCAAGCTGGACGGGGTGAACACTGAAGCTTTCTTT
CASKLDGVNTEAFF
>TRBV28|TRBJ1-1|NA|NA
TGTGCCAGCAGTTTTACACCCACGGGGGAAAACACTGAAGCTTTCTTT
CASSFTPTGENTEAFF
>TRBV30|TRBJ2-7|NA|NA
TGTGCCTGGAGTAAAGGTTGGAGTCCGTCCAACTACGAGCAGTACTTC
CAWSKGWSPSNYEQYF
>TRBV6-1|TRBJ1-1|TRBD1|NA
TGTGCCAGCAAAGGGACAGGGGGCACTGAAGCTTTCTTT
CASKGTGGTEAFF
>TRBV6-5|TRBJ2-7|NA|NA
TGTGCCAGCAGCCCCGGGTCCTCCTACGAGCAGTACTTC
CASSPGSSYEQYF
>TRBV4-1|TRBJ2-7|TRBD1|NA
TGCGCCAGCAGCCTTGGGACAGGGGGCTTAATTCGCGGGGCCTACGAGCAGTACTTC
CASSLGTGGLIRGAYEQYF
>TRBV15|TRBJ2-7|TRBD2|NA
TGTGCCACCAGCAGACGTCGGACTAGCGGGACCTACGAGCAGTACTTC
CATSRRRTSGTYEQYF
>TRBV7-9|TRBJ2-3|TRBD1|NA
TGTGCCAGCAGCTTAAAGGGGGCAGCAACAGATACGCAGTATTTT
CASSLKGAATDTQYF
>TRBV11-2|TRBJ2-1|TRBD2|NA
TGTGCCAGCAGCTTAGGGCTAGCGGGAGTAGCGGAGCAGTTCTTC
CASSLGLAGVAEQFF
>TRBV30|TRBJ2-7|NA|NA
TGTGCCTGGCTGCCGAAGACTGGGAGCTCCTACGAGCAGTACTTC
CAWLPKTGSSYEQYF
>TRBV6-6|TRBJ2-2|NA|NA
TGTGCCAGCAGGCCTCGGGGGAACACCGGGGAGCTGTTTTTT
CASRPRGNTGELFF
>TRBV7-9|TRBJ1-2|NA|few
TGTGCCGCTCGGGGGGGGGTGCACTATGGCTACACCTTC
CAARGGVHYGYTF
>TRBV30|TRBJ2-7|TRBD1|NA
TGTGCCTGGAGTGTACCGGGACAGGGTCTTTACGAGCAGTACTTC
CAWSVPGQGLYEQYF
>TRBV12-5|TRBJ2-5|NA|NA
TGTGCTAGTGGTTTGGATAGCGTACCTACTAGGGAGACCCAGTACTTC
CASGLDSVPTRETQYF
>TRBV5-4|TRBJ2-1|TRBD2|NA
TGTGCCAGCAGCCCTGGGGTGGGCGGGAGAAGTACATCCTACAATGAGCAGTTCTTC
CASSPGVGGRSTSYNEQFF
>TRBV6-5|TRBJ1-1|NA|few
TGTGCCAGCAGTTATTCCCAGGGCAGTGTAGCTTTCTTT
CASSYSQGSVAFF
>TRBV9|TRBJ2-1|TRBD2|NA
TGTGCCAGCAGCAACGGGGGGGCGGTATCCTACAATGAGCAGTTCTTC
CASSNGGAVSYNEQFF
>TRBV2|TRBJ2-2|TRBD2|NA
TGTGCCAGCAGACAGCGTAGCGGGAGTGCCGGGGAGCTGTTTTTT
CASRQRSGSAGELFF
>TRBV11-2|TRBJ2-7|NA|once
TGTGCCAGCTCCGGACTTGGTCCCTACGAGCAGTACTTC
CASSGLGPYEQYF
>TRBV28|TRBJ1-3|NA|NA
TGTGCCAGCAGCCTCCCTATGGGAAACACCATATATTTT
CASSLPMGNTIYF
>TRBV27|TRBJ2-2|TRBD2|NA
TGTGCCAGCAGTTTGGGACTAGCGACCGGGGAGCTGTTTTTT
CASSLGLATGELFF
>TRBV7-6|TRBJ1-5|NA|NA
TGTGCCAGCAGCTCCGTGAGCAATCAGCCCCAGCATTTT
CASSSVSNQPQHF
>TRBV30|TRBJ2-7|NA|NA
TGTGCCTGGAGTGGACAGGGAGGGCAGTACTTC
CAWSGQGGQYF
>TRBV27|TRBJ2-1|TRBD2|NA
TGTGCCAGCAGTTCCCCTAGCGGGAGCACCAATGAGCAGTTCTTC
CASSSPSGSTNEQFF
>TRBV27|TRBJ2-3|TRBD2|NA
TGTGCCAGCAGAAGACTAGCGGGTGTAGATACGCAGTATTTT
CASRRLAGVDTQYF